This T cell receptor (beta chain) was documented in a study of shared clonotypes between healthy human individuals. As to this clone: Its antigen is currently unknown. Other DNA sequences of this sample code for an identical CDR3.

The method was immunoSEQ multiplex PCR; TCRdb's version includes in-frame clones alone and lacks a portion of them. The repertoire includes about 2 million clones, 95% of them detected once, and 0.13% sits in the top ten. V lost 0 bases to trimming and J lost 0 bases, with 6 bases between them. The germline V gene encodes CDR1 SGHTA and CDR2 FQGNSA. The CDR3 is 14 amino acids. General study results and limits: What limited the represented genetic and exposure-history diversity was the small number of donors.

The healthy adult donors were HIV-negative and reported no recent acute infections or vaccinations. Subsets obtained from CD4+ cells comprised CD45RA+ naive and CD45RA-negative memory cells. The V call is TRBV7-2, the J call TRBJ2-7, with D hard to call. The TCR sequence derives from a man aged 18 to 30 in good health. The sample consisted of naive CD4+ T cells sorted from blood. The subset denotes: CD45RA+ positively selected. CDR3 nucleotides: TGTGCCAGCAGCTTAGCGGGTTTCTCCTACGAGCAGTACTTC. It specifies CASSLAGFSYEQYF. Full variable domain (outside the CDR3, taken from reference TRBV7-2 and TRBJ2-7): GAGVSQSPSNKVTEKGKDVELRCDPISGHTALYWYRQSLGQGLEFLIYFQGNSAPDKSGLPSDRFSAERTGGSVSTLTIQRTQQEDSAVYLCASSLAGFSYEQYFGPGTRLTVT.